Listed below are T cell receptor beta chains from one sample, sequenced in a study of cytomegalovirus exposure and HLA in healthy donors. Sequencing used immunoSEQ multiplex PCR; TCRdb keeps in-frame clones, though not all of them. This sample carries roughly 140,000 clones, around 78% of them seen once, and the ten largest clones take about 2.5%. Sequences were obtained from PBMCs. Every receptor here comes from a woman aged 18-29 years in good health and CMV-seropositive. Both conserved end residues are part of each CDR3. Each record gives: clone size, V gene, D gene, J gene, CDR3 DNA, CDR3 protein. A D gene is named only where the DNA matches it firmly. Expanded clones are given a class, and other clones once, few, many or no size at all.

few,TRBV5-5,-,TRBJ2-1,TGTGCCAGCAGCTTGGCCGGGGAGTACAATGAGCAGTTCTTC,CASSLAGEYNEQFF
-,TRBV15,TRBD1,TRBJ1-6,TGTGCCACCAGCATACAGACAGGGGTTGGCTCACCCCTCCACTTT,CATSIQTGVGSPLHF
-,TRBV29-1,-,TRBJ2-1,TGCAGCGTTGTGAGAGGGAGCTCCTACAATGAGCAGTTCTTC,CSVVRGSSYNEQFF
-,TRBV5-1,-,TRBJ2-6,TGCGCCAGCAGTAGGGTCGTTGGGGGAGGATTCCTAAGCTCTGGGGCCAACGTCCTGACTTTC,CASSRVVGGGFLSSGANVLTF
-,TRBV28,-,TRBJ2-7,TGTGCCAGCAGTTTTACAGGGACGAGTCCCTACGAGCAGTACTTC,CASSFTGTSPYEQYF
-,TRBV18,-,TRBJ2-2,TGTGCCAGCTCACCACCCCCGAGCACCGGGGAGCTGTTTTTT,CASSPPPSTGELFF
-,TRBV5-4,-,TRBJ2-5,TGTGCCAGCAGCTCAGTGTCGGGAAAGGGGGGGGAGACCCAGTACTTC,CASSSVSGKGGETQYF
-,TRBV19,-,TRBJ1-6,TGTGCCAGTAGTATAGTCGGCAGGGTTTCACCCCTCCACTTT,CASSIVGRVSPLHF
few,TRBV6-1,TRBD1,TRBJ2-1,TGTGCCAGCAGTGGCACTGGCAGGGGGATCTCCTACAATGAGCAGTTCTTC,CASSGTGRGISYNEQFF
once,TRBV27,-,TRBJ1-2,TGTGCCAGCAGCTCTTTTGATACTCCAAACTATGGCTACACCTTC,CASSSFDTPNYGYTF
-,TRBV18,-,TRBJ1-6,TGTGCCAGCTCCCTCTCACACCTCAATTCACCCCTCCACTTT,CASSLSHLNSPLHF
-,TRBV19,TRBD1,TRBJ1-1,TGTGCCAGTAGTGACAGGGAACCAGGGAGGGCTTTCTTT,CASSDREPGRAFF
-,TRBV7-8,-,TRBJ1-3,TGTGCCAGCAGCTTTACCAGGGGCCTTTCTGGAAACACCATATATTTT,CASSFTRGLSGNTIYF
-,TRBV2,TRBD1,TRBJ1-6,TGTGCCAGCAGTGTAGGACAGGGGTATTCACCCCTCCACTTT,CASSVGQGYSPLHF
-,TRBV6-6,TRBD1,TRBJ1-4,TGTGCCAGCAAACAACCAGGGGGTATCAGTGAAAAACTGTTTTTT,CASKQPGGISEKLFF